This entry describes one TCR beta chain. Its antigen is still unknown. The input lacks base qualities; no much larger clone sits a single base away. The study evaluated CTLA-4 blockade (ipilimumab) given together with focal radiation therapy in patients who had chemo-refractory metastatic non-small-cell lung cancer. V and J are truncated by 4 bases and 5 bases respectively, leaving an intervening sequence of 17 bases. Measured from the cysteine to the phenylalanine, the CDR3 is 15 residues long. Just CDR3 DNA is preserved here, 45 bases in frame from base 1. Sequences SNHLY (CDR1) and FYNNEI (CDR2) are obtained from the germline V gene. The sample belongs to a study of radiotherapy plus CTLA-4 blockade in lung cancer (dated by TCRdb to 2016 to 2018). For context, the study as a whole: Objective responses occurred in around 19% of enrolled patients, and about 30% achieved disease control. On the study overall, not on this receptor specifically: After treatment with radiotherapy and ipilimumab, TCR clones that originated in tumors expanded in peripheral blood. Increased serum interferon-beta after radiation, together with early dynamic changes in blood T cell clones, were reported to be the strongest predictors of response.

The library was produced with the immunoSEQ multiplex PCR assay. TCRdb limited this immuneACCESS table to in-frame rearrangements with V and J called. A share of clones is missing; checked studies link under half to unresolved V genes, and the rest is unexplained. Counted in this sample were roughly 77,000 clones; 74% of them appeared once. More than 8% of the sample comes from the top ten. The rearrangement joined TRBV2 to TRBJ2-5; possibly the D gene is TRBD1, per 6 matching bases. Sequences were derived from peripheral blood, sampled from a patient treated with radiotherapy plus ipilimumab. This sequence was found in a human donor with non-small cell lung cancer whose response to radiotherapy plus ipilimumab could not be evaluated. This receptor has the CDR3 CASSGGQRGWETQYF. The nucleotide sequence reads as follows: TGTGCCAGCAGTGGGGGACAACGCGGGTGGGAGACCCAGTACTTC.